This TCR beta chain emerged from a study of blood T cells in healthy people across ages. Germline V CDR1 and CDR2: LNHNV, YYDKDF (reference sequence). The ends lost 0 bases at V and 6 bases at J; junction bases unmatched: 9. The CDR3 length is 16 residues. Those donating, healthy Caucasian individuals from Russia, were aged about 6 to 100. Total RNA amounts of at least 5 micrograms were extracted per sample. A second PCR, run for about 7 to 12 cycles, used a sample-barcoded 5' primer plus a J-beta primer mix. TCRdb processed the 5' RACE reads anew with MiXCR; each CDR3 protein has one entry. The sample includes about 1.4 million distinct CDR3 sequences, 59% of them seen just once.

The specimen was blood. The TCR comes from a man in his late teens or twenties in good health. This chain uses TRBV15 with TRBJ1-2; TRBD1 aligns across 8 bases. The CDR3 DNA reads as TGTGCCACCAGCAGAGATCTACGGACAGGGCAGCATGGCTACACCTTC. It translates to CATSRDLRTGQHGYTF.